The next 5 T cell receptor beta chains were all read from a single sample in a study of T cells in Graves' hyperthyroidism and ophthalmopathy. The source material, RNA transcripts, was used to amplify TCR beta CDR3 regions. HTBI primers were employed in a first-round RT-PCR of the TCR CDR3. MiXCR, run by TCRdb on the multiplex PCR reads, gives a single entry per CDR3 protein. Seen here are under 350,000 distinct CDR3 sequences, roughly 18% observed once, and the top ten hold roughly 49%. Sample: blood. These receptors came from a woman in her fifties or sixties with Graves' hyperthyroidism.

This clonotype was seen only a few times. The CDR3 spells CASSPLGGASAGETQYF. The CDR3 nucleotides read TGTGCCAGCAGCCCTCTAGGGGGGGCTAGCGCGGGGGAGACCCAGTACTTC. The chain joins TRBV11-3 to TRBJ2-5; TRBD2 might be the D (7 bases). The germline gives CDR1 SGHNT, CDR2 YENEEA. This CDR3 is built from 17 residues. V lost 5 bases, J lost 5 bases, and 24 bases lay in between. The whole variable domain, remainder taken from reference TRBV11-3 and TRBJ2-5, is EAGVVQSPRYKIIEKKQPVAFWCNPISGHNTLYWYLQNLGQGPELLIRYENEEAVDDSQLPKDRFSAERLKGVDSTLKIQPAELGDSAVYLCASSPLGGASAGETQYFGPGTRLLVL.

Only a few counts were recorded for this clonotype. This chain connects TRBV7-9 to TRBJ2-3; D remains ambiguous. The germline V and J ends were trimmed by 5 bases and 2 bases, with 17 bases remaining between them. The CDR3 has 16 residues. CDR1 SEHNR and CDR2 FQNEAQ come from the germline V gene (reference sequence). CDR3 protein: CASSDLRQEFTDTQYF. The CDR3, as DNA: TGTGCCAGCAGCGATTTACGACAAGAGTTCACAGATACGCAGTATTTT.

The chain is built from TRBV29-1 and TRBJ2-1, with a tentative D call TRBD1 (6 bases). Germline V CDR1 and CDR2: SQVTM, ANQGSEA. The V gene lost 3 bases and the J gene lost 4 bases, with 10 bases spanning the gap. This CDR3 is built from 13 residues. CDR3 in DNA: TGCAGCGTTGACGGGACACATTACAATGAGCAGTTCTTC. This codes for CSVDGTHYNEQFF.

The chain joins TRBV19 to TRBJ1-6; D call uncertain. Trimming removed 4 bases from V and 6 bases from J, with 10 bases in between. This CDR3 region has 14 residues. Germline lookup yields CDR1 LNHDA and CDR2 SQIVND (reference sequence). The CDR3 reads CASSTTRSNSPLHF. The CDR3 nucleotides are TGTGCCAGTAGTACCACCCGCTCTAATTCACCCCTCCACTTT. Using reference TRBV19 and TRBJ1-6 for the parts outside the CDR3, the full variable domain is DGGITQSPKYLFRKEGQNVTLSCEQNLNHDAMYWYRQDPGQGLRLIYYSQIVNDFQKGDIAEGYSVSREKKESFPLTVTSAQKNPTAFYLCASSTTRSNSPLHFGNGTRLTVT.

There are many counts of this clonotype. The rearrangement uses TRBV27 and TRBJ2-1; 9 positions agree with TRBD1. This CDR3 spans 14 amino acids. From germline, CDR1 is MNHEY and CDR2 SMNVEV (reference sequence). V was clipped by 8 bases and J by 4 bases; unmatched bases: 6. The CDR3 here is CASGGQGGYNEQFF. The CDR3 DNA is TGTGCCAGCGGGGGACAGGGAGGTTACAATGAGCAGTTCTTC.